A selection of T cell receptor beta chains follows, all from one sample in a study of T cells expressing NK-cell markers. TCRdb reprocessed the 5' RACE reads and stores each CDR3 protein as one record, lacking DNA. The sample has about 150,000 distinct CDR3 sequences. The sequenced sample was blood T cells: a sorted CD56 or NKG2C T cell subset, CD4+ or CD8+ T cells, or bulk PBMC T cells (not recorded which). Every receptor here comes from a woman in her forties or fifties in good health. Each CDR3 is given with its conserved first and last residue. Each record gives: J gene, V gene, CDR3 protein.

TRBJ2-3 TRBV27 CASTPSWASSTDTQYF
TRBJ1-3 TRBV12-3/TRBV12-4 CASSFLDGWINTIYF
TRBJ2-5 TRBV27 CASSLGSGLQETQYF
TRBJ2-1 TRBV5-1 CASSWSGSEQFF
TRBJ1-3 TRBV4-1 CASSQDSGNTIYF
TRBJ2-1 TRBV5-5 CASSLVGRYNEQFF
TRBJ2-2 TRBV27 CASSRKIRQGDPNTGELFF
TRBJ1-2 TRBV7-9 CASSYPRDGTNYGYTF
TRBJ2-5 TRBV4-1 CASSSLAGAYPETQYF
TRBJ2-1 TRBV12-3/TRBV12-4 CASSLNPSEQFF
TRBJ2-2 TRBV24-1 CATTPGESGELFF
TRBJ2-7 TRBV7-4 CASSFVYGLAGGPSYEQYF
TRBJ1-1 TRBV7-9 CASSVTRKGTQGAFF
TRBJ1-5 TRBV7-8 CASSLSYRGGGQPQHF
TRBJ2-7 TRBV10-3 CAISEVTGTAPYEQYF
TRBJ1-5 TRBV27 CASSSPGFSNQPQHF
TRBJ2-1 TRBV12-3/TRBV12-4 CASSFRLAGVNDEQFF
TRBJ2-1 TRBV7-9 CASKVTSGYNEQFF
TRBJ2-3 TRBV9 CASSVGDGSTDTQYF
TRBJ2-6 TRBV18 CASSLDSGANVLTF
TRBJ2-2 TRBV7-7 CASSLIGDTGELFF
TRBJ2-4 TRBV10-1 CASSEPRPLLLAKNIQYF
TRBJ2-7 TRBV6-6 CASSYSTGGYEQYF
TRBJ2-2 TRBV15 CATSEEGTGELFF
TRBJ2-1 TRBV7-9 CASSLQTGGLIRYNEQFF
TRBJ2-3 TRBV15 CATSRVSSGRTDTQYF
TRBJ1-1 TRBV20-1 CSARVVGDDGLEAFF
TRBJ2-1 TRBV2 CASYLGGYNEQFF
TRBJ2-7 TRBV6-1 CASSIGQGVSYEQYF
TRBJ1-2 TRBV7-9 CASSSDRFDRYGYTF
TRBJ2-3 TRBV4-1 CASSQVASGRDTQYF
TRBJ2-5 TRBV12-3/TRBV12-4 CASSGGRGGETQYF
TRBJ1-1 TRBV4-2 CASSHADFEAFF
TRBJ1-2 TRBV3-1 CASSQGGSNYGYTF
TRBJ2-1 TRBV7-9 CASSSSGNNEQFF
TRBJ1-1 TRBV7-9 CASSLVGRNANTEAFF